Listed here is a single T cell receptor beta chain. As yet, its antigen is unknown. The sample originates from a study of a mutant IDH1 vaccine in newly diagnosed glioma. Study summary: Every participant had undergone radiotherapy, temozolomide, or both before, and most underwent both.

Here immunoSEQ multiplex PCR was the method, and the copy in TCRdb shows in-frame clones only, minus some. The sample contains approximately 60,000 clones, 80% to 90% of which appear only once. V dropped 5 bases and J dropped 7; count of bases not matched to a gene: 14. The CDR3 is 17 amino acids. The V gene's germline CDR1 is SGHNT and CDR2 YYREEE (reference sequence). Specified time point: week 5, during vaccination. In the vaccine, a single dose held 300 ug of the mutant IDH1 20-mer peptide, along with topical imiquimod. The chain uses TRBV5-4 and TRBJ2-2; TRBD2 aligns across 10 bases. This sequence was found in a woman aged 40 to 49 with glioma. Source: PBMCs, taken from a glioma patient whose treatment included an IDH1 peptide vaccine. Written as DNA, the CDR3 is TGTGCCAGCAGTCCTCTAGCGGGGGCCCAGGTTGGCGGGGAGCTGTTTTTT. It yields the protein CASSPLAGAQVGGELFF.